There are many counts of the clone carrying this T cell receptor beta chain. TCRdb re-called the RT-PCR reads with MiXCR, one entry per CDR3 protein. This sample has some 540,000 distinct CDR3 sequences, with approximately 20% found just once. This sample is part of a study of response to subunit inactivated influenza vaccine. This sample was shared with a second study, whose subject was T cells expressing NK-cell markers. From that second work: Template switching by 5'RACE with UMIs generated the TCR beta cDNA.

This sample comprised CD4+ T cells sorted from PBMCs, obtained approximately 13 days after vaccination. The sequence was collected from a man over 45 who received an inactivated influenza vaccine.

CDR3 DNA sequence: TGTGCCAGCAGTTTAGGAGCGACCACCGGGGAGCTGTTTTTT. The encoded protein is CASSLGATTGELFF. The rearrangement uses TRBV12-3 or TRBV12-4 and TRBJ2-2; no firm D call. The CDR3 runs 14 residues. The ends were cut back, 1 base at V and 4 bases at J, with 7 bases in the middle.